Listed below are T cell receptor beta chains from one sample, sequenced in a study of cytomegalovirus exposure and HLA in healthy donors. The assay was immunoSEQ multiplex PCR, and TCRdb's table has in-frame clones only and misses some. The top ten hold about 1.5% of the sample, which has roughly 56,000 clones, about 90% seen once. The specimen sequenced was PBMCs. All receptors come from a man aged 18 to 35 in good health and CMV-seronegative. The CDR3 runs from the conserved cysteine through the conserved F or W. D genes are given only for firm matches. Clone size is not always given. Where it is, it says once, few, many or a class for expanded clones.

j_call,clone_size,v_call,d_call,cdr3_nt,cdr3_aa
TRBJ1-1,-,TRBV28,-,TGTGCCAGCAGTTTTGGAGGGATGAACACTGAAGCTTTCTTT,CASSFGGMNTEAFF
TRBJ2-3,-,TRBV9,TRBD2,TGTGCCAGCAGCGAACTAGCGGGGGCCGCAGATACGCAGTATTTT,CASSELAGAADTQYF
TRBJ2-7,-,TRBV5-6,-,TGTGCCAGCAGCATAACGCGGACCTACGAGCAGTACTTC,CASSITRTYEQYF
TRBJ1-2,-,TRBV6-5,-,TGTGCCAGCAGTCGGGACATTTCTAACTATGGCTACACCTTC,CASSRDISNYGYTF
TRBJ1-1,-,TRBV25-1,-,TGTGCCAGCACCTCGCCGGGGATGAGCACTGAAGCTTTCTTT,CASTSPGMSTEAFF
TRBJ2-7,few,TRBV9,TRBD1,TGTGCCAGCAGCGTATCTTGGACAGGGTCACGGGAGCAGTACTTC,CASSVSWTGSREQYF
TRBJ1-1,few,TRBV5-4,-,TGTGCCAGCAGTCGAGGGAACACTGAAGCTTTCTTT,CASSRGNTEAFF
TRBJ2-4,-,TRBV5-1,TRBD2,TGCGCCAGCAGCTTGGGGGAGGGGACGGACATTCAGTACTTC,CASSLGEGTDIQYF
TRBJ1-1,-,TRBV7-9,TRBD1,TGTGCCAGCAGCCAACGAGAAGGACAGGGGGGGCACACTGAAGCTTTCTTT,CASSQREGQGGHTEAFF
TRBJ2-4,-,TRBV5-4,-,TGTGCCAGCAGATCCGACAGTGACATTCAGTACTTC,CASRSDSDIQYF
TRBJ2-1,-,TRBV9,TRBD1,TGTGCCAGCAGCCTGGACAGGGGGCGGGGGCAGTTCTTC,CASSLDRGRGQFF
TRBJ2-1,once,TRBV29-1,-,TGCAGCGAGACAGTTCGGAATGAGCAGTTCTTC,CSETVRNEQFF
TRBJ2-5,-,TRBV25-1,TRBD1,TGTGCCAGCAGCAGTAAAAGGACAGGGGGGAGGCTGGAGACCCAGTACTTC,CASSSKRTGGRLETQYF
TRBJ1-1,-,TRBV19,-,TGTGCCAGTAGTCACAGGGAATCGAACACTGAAGCTTTCTTT,CASSHRESNTEAFF
TRBJ2-5,few,TRBV4-1,TRBD2,TGCGCCAGCAGCCAAGATCCTGGACTAGCGGAGACCCAGTACTTC,CASSQDPGLAETQYF